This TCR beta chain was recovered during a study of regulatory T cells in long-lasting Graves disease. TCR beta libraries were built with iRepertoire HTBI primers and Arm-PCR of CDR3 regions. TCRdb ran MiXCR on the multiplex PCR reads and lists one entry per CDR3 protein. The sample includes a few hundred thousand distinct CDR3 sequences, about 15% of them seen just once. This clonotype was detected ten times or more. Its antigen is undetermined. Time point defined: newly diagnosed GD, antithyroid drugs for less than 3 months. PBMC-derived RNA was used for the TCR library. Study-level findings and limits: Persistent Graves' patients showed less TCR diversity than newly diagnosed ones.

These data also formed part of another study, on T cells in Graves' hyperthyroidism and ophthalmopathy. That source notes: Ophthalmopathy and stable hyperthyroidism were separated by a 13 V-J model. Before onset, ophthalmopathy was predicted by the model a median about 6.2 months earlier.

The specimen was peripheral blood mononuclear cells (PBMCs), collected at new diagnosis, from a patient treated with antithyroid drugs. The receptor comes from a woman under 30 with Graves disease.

The CDR3 DNA reads as TGTGCCAGCAGCCTTTCGACAGGTTCCGGCCATTTCTTC. Its protein is CASSLSTGSGHFF. V usage is TRBV11-2 and J usage is TRBJ2-1; possible D gene TRBD1, 6 bases. Trimming took off 5 bases at V and 16 bases at J, with 21 bases between the two ends. CDR1 and CDR2 (germline): SGHAT, FQNNGV. CDR3 length equals 13 residues.